The entry that follows covers one TCR beta chain sequence. This specimen comes from a study of OX40 agonist ivuxolimab in advanced cancers. Study information: People who had prior anti-PD-1, anti-PD-L1 or anti-CTLA-4 therapy could take part, and around 40% had some.

Libraries were prepared by immunoSEQ multiplex PCR; TCRdb keeps only in-frame clonotypes and omits some of them. Among tens of thousands of clones listed, almost 95% were seen once. V shed 6 bases and J shed 4 bases, with 16 bases lying between them. Per the germline V gene, CDR1 is MNHEY and CDR2 is SVGAGI. CDR3 length equals 15 residues. The chain is built from TRBV6-5 and TRBJ1-3; unclear D gene. This sample comprised CD4+ or CD8+ T cells sorted from blood, obtained in a trial of the OX40 agonist ivuxolimab. The origin of this receptor is an adult with an advanced solid tumor such as melanoma, head and neck, liver or kidney cancer. CDR3 amino acids: CASRQSRAPGNTIYF. The CDR3 DNA follows: TGTGCCAGCAGACAATCACGGGCCCCGGGAAACACCATATATTTT.